The 26 T cell receptor beta chains below all came from one sample that was sequenced in a study of CD8+ T cells in alopecia areata. Treatment meaning: oral pan-JAK inhibitor, 5-10 mg twice daily. As the sequencing template, cDNA was produced by extracting RNA and reverse transcribing it. Data came from immunoSEQ multiplex PCR; TCRdb stores just in-frame clones and leaves some out. The sample comprises about 140,000 clones, approximately 80% of which are singletons, and 20% to 25% rests with the top ten. The input for sequencing was CD8+ T cells sorted from blood, taken at week 4, from a patient treated with tofacitinib. These receptor sequences come from a human donor with alopecia areata.

The V and J genes are TRBV13 and TRBJ2-7; D remains ambiguous. Germline CDR1 is PRHDT and CDR2 is FYEKMQ (reference sequence). The CDR3 runs to 13 residues. Trimming shortened V by 0 bases and J by 5 bases, and 8 bases separated the two germline ends. The CDR3 is CASSLGGGNEQYF. CDR3 nucleotide sequence: TGTGCCAGCAGCTTAGGGGGTGGCAACGAGCAGTACTTC.

The V call is TRBV4-1, the J call TRBJ1-6; 8 bases line up with TRBD1. V trimming: 7 bases; J trimming: 7 bases; junction bases outside the gene matches: 9. Germline V gene lookup returns CDR1 MGHRA and CDR2 YSYEKL. CDR3 length equals 15 residues. CDR3 residues: CASTTAQGANSPLHF. The CDR3 nucleotides read TGCGCCAGCACCACGGCCCAGGGGGCAAATTCACCCCTCCACTTT.

The chain uses TRBV5-1 and TRBJ2-3; D might be TRBD1 or TRBD2, each matching 5 bases. Trimming removed 8 bases at V and 2 bases at J, with 18 bases between. CDR1 SGHRS and CDR2 YFSETQ come from the germline V gene. The CDR3 loop spans 15 amino acids. The CDR3, as DNA: TGCGCCAGTACCCGGAGGACAACGGCCACAGATACGCAGTATTTT. Amino acid sequence: CASTRRTTATDTQYF.

J is TRBJ2-7 and V is TRBV4-1; D might be TRBD1 (6 bases). V was trimmed by 3 bases and J by 1 base, leaving 16 bases between them. Germline assignment: CDR1 MGHRA and CDR2 YSYEKL. The CDR3 consists of 16 residues. CDR3 coding DNA: TGCGCCAGCAGCCACCCACGCCAGGGGCTTTCCTACGAGCAGTACTTC. This encodes CASSHPRQGLSYEQYF.

The rearrangement links TRBV2 to TRBJ2-7; D could derive from TRBD1 or TRBD2 (6 bases each). CDR1 is SNHLY and CDR2 is FYNNEI in the germline V gene. Trimming removed 10 bases from V and 4 bases from J, with 17 bases in between. This CDR3 is 13 amino acids long. The CDR3 loop reads CANKGQGRYEQYF. The CDR3 DNA is TGTGCCAACAAGGGGCAGGGGAGGTACGAGCAGTACTTC.

The chain combines TRBV6-6 with TRBJ1-1; D gene unclear. Germline CDR1 is MNHNY and CDR2 is SVGAGI (reference sequence). The V end was cut by 8 bases, the J end by 11 bases, with 9 bases between. This CDR3 has 9 amino acids. This CDR3 is CASGFLAFF. CDR3 coding DNA: TGTGCCAGCGGGTTTTTGGCTTTCTTT.

The chain joins TRBV4-3 to TRBJ2-7; weak D call: TRBD2 (7 bases). The CDR3 is 15 residues long. Trimming pared 0 bases from V and 5 bases from J, leaving 14 bases between. Germline V gene data show CDR1 as LGHNA and CDR2 as YSLEER. In DNA form, the CDR3 reads TGCGCCAGCAGCCAAGATGTGGGGGGGGCCGACGAGCAGTACTTC. Protein: CASSQDVGGADEQYF.

The table lists this clone with a few counts. V gene TRBV5-4 combines with J gene TRBJ2-7, with D perhaps assigned TRBD1 or TRBD2 (6 bases each). Trimming left V 2 bases short and J 2 bases short, with 8 bases between. The CDR3 extends over 13 amino acids. Germline V lookup: CDR1 SGHNT, CDR2 YYREEE (reference sequence). In nucleotides, the CDR3 is TGTGCCAGCAGCTTAGGGGGGCCCTACGAGCAGTACTTC. This codes for CASSLGGPYEQYF.

The V and J genes are TRBV7-2 and TRBJ2-7; 12 bases match TRBD1. CDR1 and CDR2 from the germline V gene are SGHTA and FQGNSA. The CDR3 loop spans 16 amino acids. Trimming cost V 5 bases and J 3 bases; bases outside gene matches: 8. The CDR3 sequence: CASSAQGQGAYYEQYF. CDR3 nucleotides: TGTGCCAGCAGCGCCCAGGGACAGGGGGCTTACTACGAGCAGTACTTC.

CDR3: CASSLLGTGGPPDTGELFF. The CDR3 DNA follows: TGTGCCAGCAGCTTATTGGGGACAGGGGGCCCTCCTGACACCGGGGAGCTGTTTTTT. This sequence joins TRBV7-9 and TRBJ2-2; 12 bases are a match to TRBD1. Germline-derived CDR1 and CDR2 are SEHNR and FQNEAQ (reference sequence). V was pared by 2 bases and J by 3 bases, with 10 bases of the junction left unmatched. The CDR3 consists of 19 residues.

This clone was seen only once. One end of the junction varies from germline; a read error may be responsible. Other DNA sequences of this sample code for an identical CDR3. This rearrangement joins TRBV7-7 to TRBJ2-5; D remains ambiguous. CDR1 is SSHAT, CDR2 FNYEAQ, per germline (reference sequence). The CDR3 extends over 13 amino acids. CDR3 DNA: TGTGCTAGCAGCTTAGGTCGGCAAGAGACCCAGTACTTC. Protein: CASSLGRQETQYF.

In its sample, this clone is medium-sized. The chain combines TRBV28 with TRBJ1-3; D uncertain. CDR1 is MDHEN and CDR2 is SYDVKM in the germline V gene. Trimming stripped 5 bases from V and 1 base from J, with 6 bases between. There are 13 residues in the CDR3. DNA of the CDR3: TGTGCCAGCAGTGAGGTTTCTGGAAACACCATATATTTT. It translates to CASSEVSGNTIYF.

V is TRBV7-9 and J is TRBJ2-1; 8 bases agree with TRBD1. Per the germline V gene, CDR1 is SEHNR and CDR2 is FQNEAQ (reference sequence). The V and J ends lost 2 bases and 9 bases, in that order; junction bases with no gene match: 6. The CDR3 length is 14 residues. CDR3 amino acids: CASSLPDRGTEQFF. The CDR3 DNA reads TGTGCCAGCAGCTTACCTGACAGGGGTACTGAGCAGTTCTTC.

The chain combines TRBV4-3 with TRBJ2-4; D is unclear. The germline gives CDR1 LGHNA, CDR2 YSLEER. The CDR3 loop spans 14 amino acids. V was cut by 2 bases and J by 0 bases, with 5 bases left in between. CDR3 DNA: TGCGCCAGCAGCCAAAATCTAGCCAAAAACATTCAGTACTTC. This translates into CASSQNLAKNIQYF.

V usage is TRBV7-9 and J usage is TRBJ1-6, with D maybe TRBD1 (6 bases). This CDR3 has 16 amino acids. Trimming removed 4 bases at V and 3 bases at J, with 13 bases between. Germline V gives CDR1 SEHNR, CDR2 FQNEAQ (reference sequence). For the CDR3, the DNA is TGTGCCAGCAGCTCAGTTAGACAGGTCTATAATTCACCCCTCCACTTT. Translating it yields CASSSVRQVYNSPLHF.

This rearrangement joins TRBV9 to TRBJ2-7; D might be TRBD1 (6 bases). The CDR3 has 13 residues. The V end was cut by 0 bases, the J end by 5 bases, with 9 bases between. Germline V gene data show CDR1 as SGDLS and CDR2 as YYNGEE. The CDR3: CASSVVDSHEQYF. The CDR3, as DNA: TGTGCCAGCAGCGTAGTGGACAGCCACGAGCAGTACTTC.

The J gene is TRBJ2-7, the V gene TRBV6-5; 9 bases match TRBD1. The CDR3 covers 14 residues. V lost 5 bases, J lost 3 bases, and 5 bases stayed unmatched. The germline CDR1 and CDR2 sequences are MNHEY and SVGAGI. CDR3 DNA: TGTGCCAGCAGTCCCGGGACAGGGAACTACGAGCAGTACTTC. The encoded protein is CASSPGTGNYEQYF.

The rearrangement links TRBV19 to TRBJ2-5; the D gene is possibly TRBD2 (6 bases). The V gene lost 5 bases and the J gene lost 4 bases, with 14 bases spanning the gap. This CDR3 is built from 14 residues. Germline values: CDR1 LNHDA, CDR2 SQIVND (reference sequence). The CDR3 spells CASSSGTLGETQYF. Written as DNA, the CDR3 is TGTGCCAGTAGTTCAGGGACTTTGGGAGAGACCCAGTACTTC.

The genes are TRBV9 and TRBJ2-3, with 7 positions matching TRBD2. This CDR3 spans 17 amino acids. V lost 2 bases and J lost 5; bases outside the gene matches: 14. Germline CDR1 and CDR2: SGDLS and YYNGEE. In nucleotides, the CDR3 is TGTGCCAGCAGCGTCCCCCGGCGGGGCGGGGGTGGAGATACGCAGTATTTT. Translating gives CASSVPRRGGGGDTQYF.

This chain connects TRBV5-6 to TRBJ2-1; 10 bases are shared with TRBD1. Losses at the gene ends were 1 base for V and 9 bases for J; bases not matched to a gene: 7. CDR3 size: 15 residues. The germline gives CDR1 SGHDT, CDR2 YYEEEE. For the CDR3, the DNA is TGTGCCAGCAGCTTGAGACAGGGGGCGCGGATTGAGCAGTTCTTC. This sequence encodes CASSLRQGARIEQFF.

This chain uses TRBV9 with TRBJ2-3; D is uncertain. V dropped 5 bases and J dropped 2 bases, with 15 bases sitting between them. The germline V gene encodes CDR1 SGDLS and CDR2 YYNGEE. This CDR3 contains 15 residues. CDR3 coding DNA: TGTGCCAGCAGTTCGACGGGCAGGTCCACAGATACGCAGTATTTT. It encodes CASSSTGRSTDTQYF. The full variable domain, with the rest looked up from reference TRBV9 and TRBJ2-3, is DSGVTQTPKHLITATGQRVTLRCSPRSGDLSVYWYQQSLDQGLQFLIQYYNGEERAKGNILERFSAQQFPDLHSELNLSSLELGDSALYFCASSSTGRSTDTQYFGPGTRLTVL.

This clone has just one count. This sequence joins TRBV10-3 and TRBJ1-1; the match to TRBD1 covers 7 bases. This CDR3 comprises 14 residues. Germline lookup yields CDR1 ENHRY and CDR2 SYGVKD. The V segment lost 6 bases and the J segment 4 bases; nucleotides outside the gene matches: 8. The CDR3 DNA follows: TGTGCCATCAGCCAAGGGGGCTGGGGCACTGAAGCTTTCTTT. It is translated as CAISQGGWGTEAFF.

The chain couples TRBV4-1 to TRBJ2-5; D perhaps matches TRBD1 (5 bases). This CDR3 spans 14 amino acids. Looked up from germline, CDR1 is MGHRA and CDR2 is YSYEKL. V shed 1 base and J shed 2 bases, with 8 bases lying between them. CDR3 region: CASSQATAQETQYF. DNA for the CDR3: TGCGCCAGCAGCCAAGCGACAGCTCAAGAGACCCAGTACTTC.

The V and J genes are TRBV7-9 and TRBJ2-7, with D possibly TRBD1 on 8 matching bases. CDR1 and CDR2 from the germline V gene are SEHNR and FQNEAQ (reference sequence). The CDR3 is made up of 16 amino acids. The V end lost 4 bases, the J end lost 0 bases, and 16 bases lay between the germline ends. CDR3 sequence: CASSSTGGRGSYEQYF. The CDR3 region has the DNA TGTGCCAGCAGCTCAACAGGGGGGAGGGGCTCCTACGAGCAGTACTTC.

The chain is built from TRBV4-1 and TRBJ1-5; no clear D gene. V was shortened by 1 base and J by 9 bases, with 16 bases between the two germline ends. This CDR3 is built from 15 residues. Germline values: CDR1 MGHRA, CDR2 YSYEKL. CDR3 sequence reads: CASSQGLMSRLPQHF. The CDR3 DNA follows: TGCGCCAGCAGCCAAGGTCTAATGTCTCGTCTGCCCCAGCATTTT.

The rearrangement uses TRBV4-3 and TRBJ1-1; possible D gene TRBD1, 5 bases. V was clipped by 3 bases and J by 10 bases, with 30 bases between them. CDR3 size: 18 residues. Germline V gives CDR1 LGHNA, CDR2 YSLEER. This chain's CDR3 is CASSHSPEWGRTGRGAFF. In DNA, the CDR3 is TGCGCCAGCAGCCATTCACCCGAATGGGGCAGGACCGGCCGGGGAGCTTTCTTT.